This T cell receptor beta chain emerged from a study of T-cell reconstitution after alpha-beta-depleted transplantation in children. Whole-study findings and limits: Reportedly, roughly two months post-transplant, alpha-beta T cells arose from several hundred expanded graft clones. Recipient T cells and thymic progenitors that survived were the source of the high TCRbeta diversity seen at day 60 in some patients. Newly made T cells mostly supplied T-cell counts and diversity one year after transplant.

Molecular barcoding with unique molecular identifiers was used for the TCRbeta library. TCRdb re-called the PCR reads through MiXCR, storing one row per CDR3 protein. This sample has tens of thousands of distinct CDR3 sequences, with about 10% found just once. V shed 4 bases and J 1 base; nucleotides not matched to a gene: 6. Germline CDR1 reads SGDLS; CDR2 reads YYNGEE. CDR3 length: 16 residues. This clonotype was counted ten times or more. Its antigen is unknown. This specimen consisted of PBMCs, mostly from graft donor cells, obtained 60 days after TCRalphabeta/CD19-depleted stem cell transplant. This TCR was recovered from a male patient aged 2-15 years who had a stem cell transplant for chronic granulomatous disease, so the T cells may come from the graft donor. The chain employs TRBV9 and TRBJ2-1, with 9 nucleotides matching TRBD2. Written as DNA, the CDR3 is TGTGCCAGCAGCTCGGGGACTAGCAGTTCCTACAATGAGCAGTTCTTC. Translating it yields CASSSGTSSSYNEQFF.